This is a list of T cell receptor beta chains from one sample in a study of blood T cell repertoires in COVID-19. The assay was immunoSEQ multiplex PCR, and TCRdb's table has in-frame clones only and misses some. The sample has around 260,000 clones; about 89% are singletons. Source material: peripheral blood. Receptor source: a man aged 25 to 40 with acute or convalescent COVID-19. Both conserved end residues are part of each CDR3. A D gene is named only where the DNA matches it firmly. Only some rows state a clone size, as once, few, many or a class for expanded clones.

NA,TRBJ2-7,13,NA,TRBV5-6,TGTGCCAGCAGCTTGGGGGCCCTCTACGAGCAGTACTTC,CASSLGALYEQYF
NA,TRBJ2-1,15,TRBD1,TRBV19,TGTGCCAGTAGCCATCCGGGACAGGGGGCGGGTGAGCAGTTCTTC,CASSHPGQGAGEQFF
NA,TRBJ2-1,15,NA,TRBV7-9,TGTGCCAGCAGCACACCCGGGACTGACTACAATGAGCAGTTCTTC,CASSTPGTDYNEQFF
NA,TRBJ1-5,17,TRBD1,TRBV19,TGTGCCAGTAGAATTGACAGGGGGACGTATAGCAATCAGCCCCAGCATTTT,CASRIDRGTYSNQPQHF
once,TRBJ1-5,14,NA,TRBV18,TGTGCCAGCTCGCCAGACAGAGTTAATCAGCCCCAGCATTTT,CASSPDRVNQPQHF
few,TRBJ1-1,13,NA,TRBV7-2,TGTGCCAGCAGCTTATGGCTGAACACTGAAGCTTTCTTT,CASSLWLNTEAFF
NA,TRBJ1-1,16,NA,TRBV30,TGTGCCTGGAGTGTACCGAGGGATAGATATTACACTGAAGCTTTCTTT,CAWSVPRDRYYTEAFF
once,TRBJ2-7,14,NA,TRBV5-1,TGCGCCAGCACCCTAAGTAGCACCTCCTACGAGCAGTACTTC,CASTLSSTSYEQYF
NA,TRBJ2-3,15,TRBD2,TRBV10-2,TGCGCCAGCAGCGAACTAGCGGGGGGCACAGATACGCAGTATTTT,CASSELAGGTDTQYF
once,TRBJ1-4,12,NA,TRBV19,TGTGCCAGTAGGAGTTATAATGAAAAACTGTTTTTT,CASRSYNEKLFF
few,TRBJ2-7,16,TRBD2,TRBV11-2,TGTGCCAGCAGCTTCTCCGGGCTAGCGGGAGTGCATGAGCAGTACTTC,CASSFSGLAGVHEQYF
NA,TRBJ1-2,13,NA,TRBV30,TGTGCCTGGACCTTCGACAGAATCTATGGCTACACCTTC,CAWTFDRIYGYTF
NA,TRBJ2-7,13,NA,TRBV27,TGTGCCAGCAGTTTCGCCAGGTCCTACGAGCAGTACTTC,CASSFARSYEQYF